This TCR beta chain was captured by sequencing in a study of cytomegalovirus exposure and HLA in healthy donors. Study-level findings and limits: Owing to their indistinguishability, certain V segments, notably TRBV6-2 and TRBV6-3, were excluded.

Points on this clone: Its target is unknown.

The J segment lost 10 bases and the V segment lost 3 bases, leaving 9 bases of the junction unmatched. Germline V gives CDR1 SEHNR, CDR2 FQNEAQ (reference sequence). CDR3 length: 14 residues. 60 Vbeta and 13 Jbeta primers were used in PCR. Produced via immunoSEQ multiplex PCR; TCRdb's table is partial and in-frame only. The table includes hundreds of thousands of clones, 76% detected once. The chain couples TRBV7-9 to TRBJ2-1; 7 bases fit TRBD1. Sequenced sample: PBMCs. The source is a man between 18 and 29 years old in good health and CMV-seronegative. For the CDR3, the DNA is TGTGCCAGCAGCTTGGTAGGACAGGTTCCGGAGCAGTTCTTC. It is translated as CASSLVGQVPEQFF.